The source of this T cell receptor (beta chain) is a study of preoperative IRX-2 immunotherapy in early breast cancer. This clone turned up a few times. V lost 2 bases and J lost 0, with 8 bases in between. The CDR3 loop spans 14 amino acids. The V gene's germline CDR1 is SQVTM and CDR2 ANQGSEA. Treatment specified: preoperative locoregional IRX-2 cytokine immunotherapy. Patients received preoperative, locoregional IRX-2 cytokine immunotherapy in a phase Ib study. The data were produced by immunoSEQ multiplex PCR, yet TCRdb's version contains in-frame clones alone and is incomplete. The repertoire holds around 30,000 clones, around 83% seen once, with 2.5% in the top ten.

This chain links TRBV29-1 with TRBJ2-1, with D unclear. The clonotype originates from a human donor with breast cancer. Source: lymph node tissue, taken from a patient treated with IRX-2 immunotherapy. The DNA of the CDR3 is TGCAGCGTTGAATTTTTGAGCTCCTACAATGAGCAGTTCTTC. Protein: CSVEFLSSYNEQFF.